This is a list of T cell receptor beta chains from one sample in a study of cytomegalovirus exposure and HLA in healthy donors. Some clones are missing from TCRdb's copy, which holds only in-frame ones; the method was immunoSEQ multiplex PCR. The sample holds about 110,000 clones; roughly 68% are singletons and the top ten take roughly 9%. The sequenced sample consisted of PBMCs. The receptors here all came from a man aged 25 to 40 in good health and CMV-seropositive. Each CDR3 is given with its conserved first and last residue. Fields, in order: clone size, V gene, D gene, J gene, CDR3 protein, CDR3 DNA. The D gene is left open where the match is weak. Clone sizes are given selectively: once, few, many, or a class where the clone is expanded.

>NA|TRBV5-1|TRBD1|TRBJ2-1
CASSQGTGVFDEQFF
TGCGCCAGCAGCCAAGGGACAGGGGTATTCGATGAGCAGTTCTTC
>NA|TRBV9|NA|TRBJ2-2
CASSPTSAGELFF
TGTGCCAGCAGCCCCACAAGCGCCGGGGAGCTGTTTTTT
>once|TRBV7-7|TRBD2|TRBJ2-2
CASSLGLAGQNTGELFF
TGTGCTAGCAGCTTAGGATTAGCGGGACAGAACACCGGGGAGCTGTTTTTT
>NA|TRBV19|NA|TRBJ1-1
CASILTGLNTEAFF
TGTGCCAGTATCCTGACAGGCTTGAACACTGAAGCTTTCTTT
>NA|TRBV30|NA|TRBJ2-5
CAWFDWGRGQTQYF
TGTGCCTGGTTCGACTGGGGGCGTGGGCAGACCCAGTACTTC
>few|TRBV7-3|TRBD1|TRBJ2-2
CASSSNSQGAGGELFF
TGTGCCAGCAGCTCAAACAGCCAGGGGGCTGGCGGGGAGCTGTTTTTT
>few|TRBV19|NA|TRBJ1-1
CASNPTGVAGTEAFF
TGTGCCAGTAATCCTACGGGAGTGGCAGGTACTGAAGCTTTCTTT
>NA|TRBV5-4|TRBD1|TRBJ2-5
CASSSPDRGETQYF
TGTGCCAGCAGCTCACCGGACAGGGGCGAGACCCAGTACTTC
>NA|TRBV29-1|NA|TRBJ1-4
CSVEPGPPGERFF
TGCAGCGTTGAACCGGGGCCCCCGGGGGAGCGGTTTTTT
>NA|TRBV4-3|NA|TRBJ2-2
CASKSLVTGDTGELFF
TGCGCCAGCAAGTCCCTAGTCACCGGGGACACCGGGGAGCTGTTTTTT
>NA|TRBV7-8|NA|TRBJ1-2
CASGSGSYGYTF
TGTGCTAGCGGGTCGGGGAGCTATGGCTACACCTTC
>NA|TRBV6-4|NA|TRBJ2-1
CASSDSSGSYNEQFF
TGTGCCAGCAGTGACTCCTCGGGGTCCTACAATGAGCAGTTCTTC
>NA|TRBV2|TRBD2|TRBJ2-1
CASRLAGGFNEQFF
TGTGCCAGCAGACTAGCGGGGGGGTTCAACGAGCAGTTCTTC
>NA|TRBV5-4|TRBD1|TRBJ1-2
CASSGTAYGYTF
TGTGCCAGCAGTGGGACAGCCTATGGCTACACCTTC
>few|TRBV19|TRBD2|TRBJ2-1
CASSMGPSGHFNEAQFF
TGTGCCAGTAGTATGGGACCTAGCGGGCATTTCAATGAAGCGCAGTTCTTC
>few|TRBV7-8|NA|TRBJ2-3
CASSLEGPRGTDTQYF
TGTGCCAGCAGCCTCGAGGGCCCTCGGGGCACAGATACGCAGTATTTT
>NA|TRBV9|TRBD1|TRBJ1-4
CASSYDGGQGSNEKLFF
TGTGCCAGCAGCTATGATGGAGGACAGGGCTCTAATGAAAAACTGTTTTTT
>NA|TRBV9|TRBD1|TRBJ2-1
CASSAGQGGMNEQFF
TGTGCCAGCAGCGCAGGACAGGGGGGGATGAATGAGCAGTTCTTC
>NA|TRBV9|TRBD2|TRBJ2-2
CASSARGANTGELFF
TGTGCCAGCAGCGCCCGGGGGGCGAACACCGGGGAGCTGTTTTTT
>NA|TRBV6-5|TRBD1|TRBJ1-2
CASMRGPAYGYTF
TGTGCCAGCATGAGGGGGCCGGCGTATGGCTACACCTTC
>few|TRBV27|NA|TRBJ1-1
CASRSMGRLNTEAFF
TGTGCCAGCAGATCCATGGGCCGGCTTAACACTGAAGCTTTCTTT
>few|TRBV6-5|NA|TRBJ1-2
CASSLQDGYTF
TGTGCCAGCAGCCTACAGGATGGCTACACCTTC
>NA|TRBV28|NA|TRBJ2-2
CASTVGGLGTGELFF
TGTGCCAGCACCGTAGGGGGATTGGGCACCGGGGAGCTGTTTTTT
>once|TRBV6-5|TRBD1|TRBJ1-2
CASRGTGGEDGYTF
TGTGCCAGCAGGGGCACAGGGGGCGAGGATGGCTACACCTTC
>NA|TRBV2|TRBD2|TRBJ2-1
CASSGFQAGETYNEQFF
TGTGCCAGCAGTGGCTTCCAGGCGGGAGAAACCTACAATGAGCAGTTCTTC
>NA|TRBV5-4|TRBD1|TRBJ2-3
CASSRDRRGTDTQYF
TGTGCCAGCAGCCGGGACAGGAGAGGCACAGATACGCAGTATTTT